Shown below are 32 T cell receptor beta chains from a single sample sequenced in a study of glioma-infiltrating T cells after dendritic cell vaccination. Clones were sequenced by immunoSEQ multiplex PCR, and TCRdb holds only the in-frame ones, with some missing. There are tens of thousands of clones in the sample; 80% to 90% occur only once, and approximately 2.9% lies in the top ten. The sample in question was blood, obtained before dendritic cell vaccination. These TCRs come from a human donor with glioblastoma.

This clone showed up just a few times. The chain links TRBV11-2 to TRBJ1-2, with D possibly TRBD1 on 6 matching bases. The germline CDR1 and CDR2 sequences are SGHAT and FQNNGV. The CDR3 sequence is 14 residues long. The germline V and J ends were trimmed by 0 bases and 8 bases, with 13 bases remaining between them. The DNA for the CDR3 is TGTGCCAGCAGCTTAGAAAGGGCAGGGGCAGGCTACACCTTC. This gives the protein CASSLERAGAGYTF.

The J gene is TRBJ1-5, the V gene TRBV7-9; D might be TRBD1 (5 bases). CDR3 length: 17 amino acids. The germline V gene encodes CDR1 SEHNR and CDR2 FQNEAQ (reference sequence). Trimming removed 5 bases at V and 0 bases at J, with 17 bases between. The CDR3, as DNA: TGTGCCAGCAGCGTGGGTGGCAGGGCGTTTAGCAATCAGCCCCAGCATTTT. It specifies CASSVGGRAFSNQPQHF. Complete variable domain (other parts from reference TRBV7-9 and TRBJ1-5): DTGVSQNPRHKITKRGQNVTFRCDPISEHNRLYWYRQTLGQGPEFLTYFQNEAQLEKSRLLSDRFSAERPKGSFSTLEIQRTEQGDSAMYLCASSVGGRAFSNQPQHFGDGTRLSIL.

J is TRBJ2-7 and V is TRBV25-1, with D possibly matching TRBD2 (6 bases). Trimming took off 8 bases at V and 3 bases at J, with 8 bases between the two ends. There are 11 residues in the CDR3. Germline V gives CDR1 MGHDK, CDR2 SYGVNS. CDR3 in DNA: TGTGCCAGCCGGGGGAACTACGAGCAGTACTTC. It encodes CASRGNYEQYF.

This chain joins TRBV5-5 and TRBJ1-1; TRBD1 is a possible D gene (6 bases). V lost 4 bases and J 5 bases, leaving 15 bases between the germline ends. Per germline, CDR1 SGHKS and CDR2 YYEKEE (reference sequence). This CDR3 is built from 14 residues. CDR3 in DNA: TGTGCCAGCAGCCGGGACCCAGGGGCGACTGAAGCTTTCTTT. This codes for CASSRDPGATEAFF.

This clone has a single count. This sequence joins TRBV12-5 and TRBJ2-6; the match to TRBD1 covers 7 bases. In germline, CDR1 is LGHNT, CDR2 FRNRAP. The junction had 12 bases not matched to a gene; V was cut back by 3 bases and J by 4 bases. This CDR3 spans 18 amino acids. For the CDR3, the DNA is TGTGCTAGTGGTTTTCGGCAGCTACAGGGGTCCGGGGCCAACGTCCTGACTTTC. Translating it yields CASGFRQLQGSGANVLTF.

This clone was counted a few times. The sample carries other DNA sequences with the same CDR3. The CDR3 bases are TGCGCCAGCAGCTTAGGAGACAGGGTCTACGAGCAGTACTTC. It codes for CASSLGDRVYEQYF. The chain couples TRBV5-1 to TRBJ2-7; TRBD1 agrees at 7 bases. CDR1 is SGHRS and CDR2 is YFSETQ in the germline V gene. J gave up 3 bases and V 2 bases, and 5 bases lay outside the gene matches. The CDR3 extends over 14 amino acids.

This sequence joins TRBV7-2 and TRBJ1-2; 7 nucleotides match TRBD1. The J segment lost 4 bases and the V segment lost 4 bases, leaving 6 bases of the junction unmatched. This CDR3 region has 14 residues. Germline V gene lookup returns CDR1 SGHTA and CDR2 FQGNSA. CDR3: CASSSQGQTYGYTF. The DNA of the CDR3 is TGTGCCAGCAGCTCCCAGGGACAGACCTATGGCTACACCTTC.

The V and J genes are TRBV11-2 and TRBJ1-1; unclear D gene. The V gene's germline CDR1 is SGHAT and CDR2 FQNNGV. Trimming cost V 1 base and J 4 bases, with 7 bases left between them. CDR3 length: 13 residues. The CDR3 spells CASSLASSTEAFF. The CDR3 nucleotides are TGTGCCAGCAGCTTAGCGAGCTCCACTGAAGCTTTCTTT.

The V and J genes are TRBV10-3 and TRBJ2-7; 9 positions match TRBD2. The length of the CDR3 is 16 residues. Germline V gives CDR1 ENHRY, CDR2 SYGVKD. The J segment lost 0 bases and the V segment lost 3 bases, leaving 6 bases of the junction unmatched. DNA for the CDR3: TGTGCCATCAGTGAACCTAGCGGGGCGATCTCCTACGAGCAGTACTTC. Its protein product is CAISEPSGAISYEQYF.

This clone was seen once. This rearrangement joins TRBV5-4 to TRBJ1-2; possible D gene TRBD1, 5 bases. Germline loops: CDR1 SGHNT, CDR2 YYREEE (reference sequence). This CDR3 has 15 residues. The V end was cut by 0 bases, the J end by 4 bases, with 13 bases between. CDR3 nucleotides: TGTGCCAGCAGCTTGGTAGACAGTACCACCTATGGCTACACCTTC. Protein: CASSLVDSTTYGYTF.

V is TRBV4-1 and J is TRBJ2-1, with 10 bases aligning to TRBD2. The V segment lost 3 bases and the J segment 2 bases; nucleotides outside the gene matches: 7. In germline, CDR1 is MGHRA, CDR2 YSYEKL. This CDR3 has 17 amino acids. The CDR3 here is CASSHASGRGTYNEQFF. In nucleotides, the CDR3 is TGCGCCAGCAGCCATGCTAGCGGGAGAGGGACCTACAATGAGCAGTTCTTC.

The chain employs TRBV11-2 and TRBJ2-1, with D possibly matching TRBD2 (5 bases). The length of the CDR3 is 17 residues. The V end was cut by 1 base, the J end by 2 bases, with 15 bases between. CDR1 and CDR2 from the germline V gene are SGHAT and FQNNGV. The CDR3 sequence is CASSLAPAAVTYNEQFF. The CDR3 DNA follows: TGTGCCAGCAGCTTAGCTCCGGCAGCGGTTACCTACAATGAGCAGTTCTTC.

The chain links TRBV30 to TRBJ1-1, with D perhaps matching TRBD1 (5 bases). This CDR3 spans 14 amino acids. V lost 5 bases, J lost 1 base, and 14 bases lay in between. The V gene's germline CDR1 is GTSNPN and CDR2 SVGIG (reference sequence). In DNA form, the CDR3 reads TGTGCCTGGGGGCGGGGGACTTCGAACACTGAAGCTTTCTTT. This gives the protein CAWGRGTSNTEAFF.

V is TRBV7-9 and J is TRBJ1-2; 8 positions agree with TRBD1. Trimming took 5 bases from V and 4 from J; bases not matched to a gene: 15. CDR3 size: 17 residues. Germline V lookup: CDR1 SEHNR, CDR2 FQNEAQ (reference sequence). CDR3 amino acids: CASSPVGQGMVSYGYTF. In DNA form, the CDR3 reads TGTGCCAGCAGCCCAGTTGGACAGGGAATGGTATCCTATGGCTACACCTTC.

The chain joins TRBV6-5 to TRBJ1-5; no clear D gene. V lost 2 bases to trimming and J lost 0 bases, with 11 bases between them. This CDR3 contains 16 residues. Per the germline V gene, CDR1 is MNHEY and CDR2 is SVGAGI. The CDR3 bases are TGTGCCAGCAGTTACGGCGGCAGCTATAGCAATCAGCCCCAGCATTTT. It encodes CASSYGGSYSNQPQHF.

This clone was seen once. This chain joins TRBV18 and TRBJ1-1; possibly TRBD1 for D (5 bases). Germline V lookup: CDR1 KGHSH, CDR2 LQKENI. V lost 0 bases and J lost 4, with 6 bases in between. The CDR3 consists of 13 residues. CDR3 sequence reads: CASSPPGVTEAFF. In DNA form, the CDR3 reads TGTGCCAGCTCACCACCAGGGGTCACTGAAGCTTTCTTT.

CDR3 loop: CASSLGGQDQETQYF. The CDR3, as DNA: TGTGCCAGCAGCTTAGGAGGACAGGATCAAGAGACCCAGTACTTC. J is TRBJ2-5 and V is TRBV11-3, with 7 bases lining up with TRBD1. With V trimmed by 1 base and J by 2 bases, 4 bases remained unmatched. This CDR3 comprises 15 residues. CDR1 and CDR2 from the germline V gene are SGHNT and YENEEA.

The chain links TRBV7-9 to TRBJ2-7; tentative D call: TRBD1 (5 bases). The length of the CDR3 is 15 residues. Germline V lookup: CDR1 SEHNR, CDR2 FQNEAQ (reference sequence). Trimming took 0 bases from V and 5 from J, leaving 14 bases between them. The CDR3 DNA sequence: TGTGCCAGCAGCTTAGCGAGTAAAGGGGCCCACGAGCAGTACTTC. It is translated as CASSLASKGAHEQYF. The full variable domain, its missing parts supplied by reference TRBV7-9 and TRBJ2-7, is DTGVSQNPRHKITKRGQNVTFRCDPISEHNRLYWYRQTLGQGPEFLTYFQNEAQLEKSRLLSDRFSAERPKGSFSTLEIQRTEQGDSAMYLCASSLASKGAHEQYFGPGTRLTVT.

The chain employs TRBV5-6 and TRBJ2-1, with 7 bases matching TRBD2. The CDR3 totals 15 residues. CDR1 SGHDT and CDR2 YYEEEE come from the germline V gene. Trimming cost V 4 bases and J 3 bases; bases outside gene matches: 7. The CDR3 protein is CASSPGTTYYNEQFF. The DNA for the CDR3 is TGTGCCAGCAGCCCCGGGACTACATACTACAATGAGCAGTTCTTC.

V gene TRBV12-5 combines with J gene TRBJ1-2, with TRBD1 matching 8 bases. The CDR3 runs 15 residues. The junction had 4 bases not matched to a gene; V was cut back by 0 bases and J by 4 bases. In germline, CDR1 is LGHNT, CDR2 FRNRAP. The CDR3 loop reads CASGLVTTGGYGYTF. The CDR3 DNA reads TGTGCTAGTGGTTTGGTAACCACAGGGGGCTATGGCTACACCTTC.

The V call is TRBV6-5, the J call TRBJ2-3, with D perhaps matching TRBD2 (5 bases). Per germline, CDR1 MNHEY and CDR2 SVGAGI. This CDR3 contains 15 residues. V gave up 5 bases and J gave up 3 bases, with 15 bases separating them. In nucleotides, the CDR3 is TGTGCCAGCAGTCCGGTTGGAGGTCGAACAGATACGCAGTATTTT. Its protein is CASSPVGGRTDTQYF.

This clone was found a few times. The gene calls are TRBV6-1 and TRBJ1-2; D may be TRBD1 (5 bases). The CDR3 is 16 amino acids. The V and J ends lost 4 bases and 4 bases respectively, with 19 bases between them. Germline V gives CDR1 MNHNS, CDR2 SASEGT. The CDR3 loop is CASSVVGVWGSYGYTF. The CDR3 DNA reads as TGTGCCAGCAGTGTTGTCGGAGTGTGGGGCTCCTATGGCTACACCTTC.

This clone was recorded only once. The chain employs TRBV27 and TRBJ2-2; no clear D. Trimming pared 9 bases from V and 0 bases from J, leaving 2 bases between. The germline CDR1 and CDR2 sequences are MNHEY and SMNVEV (reference sequence). This CDR3 has 11 amino acids. CDR3 loop: CASTNTGELFF. CDR3 sequence (DNA): TGTGCCAGTACGAACACCGGGGAGCTGTTTTTT.

The chain recombines TRBV29-1 with TRBJ1-2; D perhaps matches TRBD1 (5 bases). With 7 bases removed from V and 6 bases from J, the gap between germline ends came to 12 bases. Germline CDR1 and CDR2: SQVTM and ANQGSEA. CDR3 length equals 11 residues. CDR3 sequence reads: CSAVGADGYTF. In DNA, the CDR3 is TGCAGCGCCGTTGGGGCGGATGGCTACACCTTC.

V and J are TRBV10-3 and TRBJ2-1; TRBD2 might be the D (5 bases). V was pared by 3 bases and J by 1 base, with 16 bases between. Germline V gene data show CDR1 as ENHRY and CDR2 as SYGVKD. This CDR3 has 17 residues. The CDR3 DNA sequence: TGTGCCATCAGTGATGGTCAGAAAAGCGGTTCCTACAATGAGCAGTTCTTC. As protein: CAISDGQKSGSYNEQFF.

The CDR3 coding sequence is TGTGCCAGCAGCGTAGCCTCCGGGGGGGTAGAGACCCAGTACTTC. Residues: CASSVASGGVETQYF. This chain connects TRBV9 to TRBJ2-5, with 8 positions matching TRBD2. With V trimmed by 0 bases and J by 4 bases, 5 bases remained unmatched. The CDR3 spans 15 residues. CDR1 is SGDLS, CDR2 YYNGEE, per germline. The full variable domain, its missing parts supplied by reference TRBV9 and TRBJ2-5, is DSGVTQTPKHLITATGQRVTLRCSPRSGDLSVYWYQQSLDQGLQFLIQYYNGEERAKGNILERFSAQQFPDLHSELNLSSLELGDSALYFCASSVASGGVETQYFGPGTRLLVL.

J is TRBJ2-3 and V is TRBV19, with a tentative D call TRBD2 (5 bases). From germline, CDR1 is LNHDA and CDR2 SQIVND (reference sequence). The CDR3 sequence is 15 residues long. Trimming pared 3 bases from V and 1 base from J, leaving 11 bases between. The CDR3 sequence is CASSIEGWGTDTQYF. The CDR3 nucleotides are TGTGCCAGTAGTATTGAGGGCTGGGGCACAGATACGCAGTATTTT.

The chain uses TRBV5-4 and TRBJ1-2; D not certain. Germline assignment: CDR1 SGHNT and CDR2 YYREEE (reference sequence). Trimming removed 1 base from V and 4 bases from J, with 8 bases in between. The CDR3 runs to 13 residues. Here the CDR3 DNA reads TGTGCCAGCAGCTTGAGCTTATCCTATGGCTACACCTTC. As protein: CASSLSLSYGYTF.

CDR3 protein: CASSQTVQETQYF. The CDR3 DNA is TGTGCCAGCAGTCAGACAGTACAAGAGACCCAGTACTTC. The V gene is TRBV11-2, the J gene TRBJ2-5; D possibly corresponds to TRBD1 (5 bases). V lost 6 bases, J lost 2 bases, and 10 bases lay in between. CDR1 and CDR2 from the germline V gene are SGHAT and FQNNGV. CDR3 length: 13 residues.

This clone was observed a single time. The rearrangement joins TRBV7-8 to TRBJ2-5, with TRBD2 identical over 9 bases. Germline CDR1 is SGHVS and CDR2 is FQNEAQ. J lost 0 bases, V lost 5 bases, and 4 bases had no gene match. The CDR3 extends over 15 amino acids. CDR3 region: CASSPASGNQETQYF. Written as DNA, the CDR3 is TGTGCCAGCAGCCCGGCTAGCGGGAACCAAGAGACCCAGTACTTC.

The chain carries TRBV2 and TRBJ2-3; no clear D. Per the germline V gene, CDR1 is SNHLY and CDR2 is FYNNEI. Trimming removed 2 bases from V and 7 bases from J, with 10 bases in between. This CDR3 has 13 residues. The CDR3 sequence: CASSETEPHTQYF. The CDR3 coding sequence is TGTGCCAGCAGTGAAACCGAGCCCCATACGCAGTATTTT.

The genes are TRBV6-6 and TRBJ2-1; TRBD1 might be the D (5 bases). Germline-derived CDR1 and CDR2 are MNHNY and SVGAGI (reference sequence). Trimming took 2 bases from V and 6 from J, leaving 11 bases between them. The CDR3 sequence is 14 residues long. In nucleotides, the CDR3 is TGTGCCAGCAGTTACGGGGCAGAAGCCAATGAGCAGTTCTTC. The encoded protein is CASSYGAEANEQFF.